The 30 T cell receptor beta chains listed next were all sequenced from one sample in a study of shared clonotypes between healthy human individuals. Generated by immunoSEQ multiplex PCR, the TCRdb table keeps only in-frame clones and is missing some. The sample yields around 2,000,000 clones, over 85% seen once. Sequenced material: naive CD4+ T cells sorted from blood. Subset reported: CD45RA+ positively selected. The receptors here all came from a man in his late teens or twenties in good health.

The rearrangement uses TRBV27 and TRBJ2-7, with a weak D call TRBD2 (6 bases). Trimming removed 10 bases at V and 6 bases at J, with 19 bases between. This CDR3 comprises 13 residues. Germline values: CDR1 MNHEY, CDR2 SMNVEV (reference sequence). The DNA for the CDR3 is TGTGCCACCTTCGGACGGGGAGGCTTCGAGCAGTACTTC. The encoded protein is CATFGRGGFEQYF.

This rearrangement joins TRBV30 to TRBJ2-1, with TRBD2 as a possible D gene (7 bases). Trimming left V 2 bases short and J 6 bases short, with 23 bases between. From germline, CDR1 is GTSNPN and CDR2 SVGIG (reference sequence). The CDR3 covers 17 residues. The CDR3 DNA reads TGTGCCTGGAGTCCTCCGGGGGGCAGTGTATCCGGCAATGAGCAGTTCTTC. It yields the protein CAWSPPGGSVSGNEQFF.

This clone was recorded once. The genes are TRBV6-6 and TRBJ2-1; 7 nucleotides line up with TRBD2. Per germline, CDR1 MNHNY and CDR2 SVGAGI (reference sequence). This CDR3 contains 14 residues. V dropped 10 bases and J dropped 3; count of bases not matched to a gene: 9. The CDR3 coding sequence is TGTGCCACGAGGGCCGCGGGGGACTACAATGAGCAGTTCTTC. This translates into CATRAAGDYNEQFF.

V gene TRBV11-2 combines with J gene TRBJ2-3, with D maybe TRBD2 (5 bases). The germline V and J ends were trimmed by 0 bases and 2 bases, with 9 bases remaining between them. The length of the CDR3 is 15 residues. In germline, CDR1 is SGHAT, CDR2 FQNNGV. In DNA form, the CDR3 reads TGTGCCAGCAGCTTAGATGGTAGCGCCACAGATACGCAGTATTTT. It specifies CASSLDGSATDTQYF.

V and J are TRBV15 and TRBJ1-1, with a possible D match to TRBD1 (5 bases). The CDR3 consists of 13 residues. Germline V gene sequence: CDR1 LNHNV, CDR2 YYDKDF (reference sequence). V lost 0 bases and J 10 bases, leaving 12 bases between the germline ends. The CDR3 protein is CATSREWAGGAFF. The CDR3 DNA sequence: TGTGCCACCAGCAGAGAATGGGCTGGGGGAGCTTTCTTT.

This chain uses TRBV27 with TRBJ2-7, with 8 nucleotides matching TRBD2. Germline V CDR1 and CDR2: MNHEY, SMNVEV (reference sequence). Trimming removed 4 bases from V and 3 bases from J; junction bases left unmatched: 8. The CDR3 is 15 amino acids. The CDR3 DNA reads TGTGCCAGCAGTTATAGCGGGACCTTTCTCTACGAGCAGTACTTC. The encoded protein is CASSYSGTFLYEQYF.

The CDR3 here is CAWRGTVQETQYF. The CDR3 DNA is TGTGCCTGGAGGGGGACAGTCCAAGAGACCCAGTACTTC. This chain connects TRBV30 to TRBJ2-5, with 7 positions matching TRBD1. CDR3 size: 13 residues. Trimming took 3 bases from V and 1 from J; bases not matched to a gene: 2. The V gene's germline CDR1 is GTSNPN and CDR2 SVGIG (reference sequence).

With regard to this clone: The sample holds other DNA sequences that translate to the same CDR3. The rearrangement uses TRBV10-3 and TRBJ1-1; no reliable D call. Germline V gene lookup returns CDR1 ENHRY and CDR2 SYGVKD. The CDR3 has 12 amino acids. V was trimmed by 2 bases and J by 1 base, leaving 2 bases between them. CDR3 amino acids: CAISERNTEAFF. The CDR3 region has the DNA TGTGCCATCAGTGAGCGGAACACTGAAGCTTTCTTT.

This rearrangement joins TRBV10-1 to TRBJ1-1; 9 nucleotides match TRBD1. The germline CDR1 and CDR2 sequences are WNHNN and SYGVQD (reference sequence). Trimming took 3 bases from V and 9 from J; bases not matched to a gene: 11. The CDR3 is made up of 15 amino acids. CDR3 bases: TGCGCCAGCAGTGAAACAGGGGGCAGGGGCGGAAAAGCTTTCTTT. The encoded protein is CASSETGGRGGKAFF.

The chain joins TRBV28 to TRBJ2-7, with 12 nucleotides matching TRBD2. The germline V gene encodes CDR1 MDHEN and CDR2 SYDVKM. The CDR3 runs 15 residues. V was pared by 6 bases and J by 4 bases, with 7 bases of the junction left unmatched. Here the CDR3 DNA reads TGTGCCAGCAGCCCGCTAGCGGGGGGGCCGTACGAGCAGTACTTC. This translates into CASSPLAGGPYEQYF.

This clone was observed once. DNA of the CDR3: TGCGCCAGCAGCCAGGGAGTAGCGGGCTCTGGAAACACCATATATTTT. Translating it yields CASSQGVAGSGNTIYF. This chain joins TRBV4-1 and TRBJ1-3; no clear D. The ends were cut back, 3 bases at V and 0 bases at J, with 12 bases in the middle. CDR3 size: 16 residues. Germline V CDR1 and CDR2: MGHRA, YSYEKL.

J is TRBJ2-1 and V is TRBV28; TRBD2 aligns across 10 bases. The V gene end was trimmed by 7 bases and the J gene end by 2 bases; junction bases not matched to a gene: 8. Germline assignment: CDR1 MDHEN and CDR2 SYDVKM. The CDR3 has 16 residues. The CDR3 spells CASTSTGTSAYNEQFF. The CDR3 region has the DNA TGTGCCAGCACCTCGACCGGGACTAGCGCCTACAATGAGCAGTTCTTC.

The gene calls are TRBV7-2 and TRBJ2-5; D unclear. V was cut by 3 bases and J by 4 bases, with 9 bases left in between. Germline V gives CDR1 SGHTA, CDR2 FQGNSA. This CDR3 region has 13 residues. The DNA of the CDR3 is TGTGCCAGCAGCTTCGACCCTCTAGAGACCCAGTACTTC. This sequence encodes CASSFDPLETQYF.

The V gene is TRBV11-3, the J gene TRBJ2-3; 8 bases are shared with TRBD2. With V trimmed by 5 bases and J by 9 bases, 4 bases remained unmatched. Germline loops: CDR1 SGHNT, CDR2 YENEEA. The CDR3 is made up of 12 amino acids. The CDR3: CASSRGLATQYF. In DNA form, the CDR3 reads TGTGCCAGCAGCCGTGGACTAGCCACGCAGTATTTT.

The J gene is TRBJ2-3, the V gene TRBV7-9, with 8 bases lining up with TRBD1. Germline CDR1 SEHNR, CDR2 FQNEAQ (reference sequence). V was pared by 3 bases and J by 6 bases, with 2 bases of the junction left unmatched. This CDR3 contains 13 residues. The CDR3 region has the DNA TGTGCCAGCAGCTTGACAGGGGTCGATACGCAGTATTTT. This gives the protein CASSLTGVDTQYF.

This rearrangement joins TRBV6-6 to TRBJ1-1; tentatively, D is TRBD1 (5 bases). Germline CDR1 is MNHNY and CDR2 is SVGAGI (reference sequence). V gave up 6 bases and J gave up 8 bases, with 19 bases separating them. This CDR3 spans 14 amino acids. The CDR3 DNA reads as TGTGCCAGCAGCCCCCTCCTGATCGGGGGGGAAGCTTTCTTT. Translation: CASSPLLIGGEAFF.

Notes on this clone: Other DNA sequences in this specimen translate into the identical CDR3. The CDR3 reads CASSVTSTDTQYF. The CDR3 nucleotides are TGTGCCAGCAGCGTGACTAGCACAGATACGCAGTATTTT. The chain couples TRBV9 to TRBJ2-3; D is unresolved. The V gene's germline CDR1 is SGDLS and CDR2 YYNGEE. CDR3 size: 13 residues. Trimming pared 2 bases from V and 0 bases from J, leaving 4 bases between.

This chain connects TRBV7-2 to TRBJ2-7, with 10 bases identical to TRBD2. CDR1 and CDR2 (germline): SGHTA, FQGNSA. This CDR3 has 14 amino acids. The ends lost 3 bases at V and 6 bases at J; junction bases unmatched: 5. CDR3 in amino acids: CASSFVAGGPEQYF. The CDR3, as DNA: TGTGCCAGCAGCTTTGTAGCGGGAGGCCCCGAGCAGTACTTC.

V usage is TRBV7-2 and J usage is TRBJ2-7; 9 bases agree with TRBD1. The CDR3 loop spans 15 amino acids. Germline lookup yields CDR1 SGHTA and CDR2 FQGNSA. With V trimmed by 1 base and J by 7 bases, 8 bases remained unmatched. The CDR3 bases are TGTGCCAGCAGCTTAGTACAGGGGGCGCTTCTAGAGCAGTACTTC. This encodes CASSLVQGALLEQYF.

In DNA, the CDR3 is TGTGCCAGCAGTGAGCCTCCCCCGGGAAGTGAAAAACTGTTTTTT. Its translation is CASSEPPPGSEKLFF. V and J are TRBV25-1 and TRBJ1-4; D not certain. This CDR3 spans 15 amino acids. Germline CDR1 is MGHDK and CDR2 is SYGVNS. V was cut by 3 bases and J by 7 bases, with 15 bases left in between.

This clone showed up just once. This CDR3 is also generated by other DNA sequences in the sample. The V and J genes are TRBV5-1 and TRBJ1-1; D is undetermined. The CDR3 has 14 residues. V was cut by 0 bases and J by 1 base, with 7 bases left in between. Germline CDR1 reads SGHRS; CDR2 reads YFSETQ. CDR3 DNA sequence: TGCGCCAGCAGCTTGGATATAGCGAACACTGAAGCTTTCTTT. Translated, it gives CASSLDIANTEAFF.

The rearrangement uses TRBV7-6 and TRBJ2-7; no clear D. Per germline, CDR1 SGHVS and CDR2 FNYEAQ. The CDR3 is 14 residues long. The V gene lost 4 bases and the J gene lost 5 bases, with 15 bases spanning the gap. CDR3 sequence: CASSSMEGPNEQYF. In DNA, the CDR3 is TGTGCCAGCAGCTCTATGGAAGGCCCAAACGAGCAGTACTTC.

The rearrangement links TRBV25-1 to TRBJ1-4, with D possibly TRBD1 on 5 matching bases. Germline-derived CDR1 and CDR2 are MGHDK and SYGVNS. The CDR3 is 13 residues long. V shed 4 bases and J shed 4 bases, with 7 bases lying between them. The CDR3 reads CASSGQNNEKLFF. DNA of the CDR3: TGTGCCAGCAGTGGACAGAATAATGAAAAACTGTTTTTT.

The chain recombines TRBV6-1 with TRBJ2-1, with D perhaps TRBD2 (7 bases). The germline V gene has CDR1 MNHNS and CDR2 SASEGT. The length of the CDR3 is 12 residues. V was clipped by 4 bases and J by 13 bases, with 14 bases between them. CDR3 in amino acids: CASSAVGGPQFF. CDR3 coding DNA: TGTGCCAGCAGTGCAGTGGGGGGGCCTCAGTTCTTC.

Note on this clone: The sample holds other DNA sequences that translate to the same CDR3. This sequence joins TRBV7-2 and TRBJ2-2; the D is unclear. Trimming removed 3 bases from V and 6 bases from J, with 8 bases in between. This CDR3 comprises 13 residues. Germline CDR1 is SGHTA and CDR2 is FQGNSA. CDR3 sequence (DNA): TGTGCCAGCAGCTTTGGCCAGGCCGGGGAGCTGTTTTTT. It translates to CASSFGQAGELFF.

The chain combines TRBV29-1 with TRBJ1-1; D is unclear. The V end lost 6 bases, the J end lost 0 bases, and 11 bases lay between the germline ends. Germline V gene sequence: CDR1 SQVTM, CDR2 ANQGSEA. CDR3 length: 13 residues. The CDR3 protein is CSVHGLLNTEAFF. For the CDR3, the DNA is TGCAGCGTCCACGGACTTTTGAACACTGAAGCTTTCTTT.

This rearrangement joins TRBV6-4 to TRBJ2-5, with 11 bases matching TRBD2. This CDR3 comprises 15 residues. Germline CDR1 MRHNA, CDR2 SNTAGT. V was clipped by 4 bases and J by 2 bases; unmatched bases: 3. CDR3 loop: CASSGLAGPQETQYF. The CDR3 DNA reads TGTGCCAGCAGTGGACTAGCGGGGCCACAAGAGACCCAGTACTTC.

The chain joins TRBV2 to TRBJ1-2; 7 nucleotides agree with TRBD1. The germline CDR1 and CDR2 sequences are SNHLY and FYNNEI. This CDR3 has 12 residues. The V gene end was trimmed by 8 bases and the J gene end by 2 bases; junction bases not matched to a gene: 2. The CDR3 bases are TGTGCCAGCGGACAGGCGAACTATGGCTACACCTTC. Protein product: CASGQANYGYTF.

This clone was recorded once. J is TRBJ1-1 and V is TRBV6-5; D is unclear. The CDR3 consists of 13 residues. V was cut by 8 bases and J by 0 bases, with 10 bases left in between. Germline CDR1 reads MNHEY; CDR2 reads SVGAGI. CDR3 loop: CASFTGMNTEAFF. The CDR3 DNA sequence: TGTGCCAGCTTTACGGGCATGAACACTGAAGCTTTCTTT.

On this clone itself: The same CDR3 arises from other DNA sequences in this sample as well. The chain is built from TRBV7-2 and TRBJ2-1; tentatively, D is TRBD1 (5 bases). The CDR3 loop spans 15 amino acids. Between the trimmed V and J ends, which lost 1 base and 0 bases, there was a span of 7 bases. CDR1 is SGHTA and CDR2 is FQGNSA in the germline V gene. CDR3 residues: CASSLDRGSYNEQFF. The CDR3 bases are TGTGCCAGCAGCTTAGATAGGGGCTCCTACAATGAGCAGTTCTTC.